This TCR beta chain appears in the sequencing data of a study of blood T cells in healthy people across ages. V was shortened by 2 bases and J by 5 bases, with 7 bases between the two germline ends. The CDR3 contains 12 residues. The V gene's germline CDR1 is SGHRS and CDR2 YFSETQ. For the second PCR, which ran for about 7 to 11 cycles, a sample-barcoded 5' primer and a J-beta primer mix were used. With 12 random nucleotides, a template-switch adaptor tagged each individual cDNA molecule. MiXCR was run by TCRdb on the 5' RACE reads, yielding one entry per CDR3 protein. The table includes over 700,000 distinct CDR3 sequences, 53% detected once.

This sequence originates from a man older than 75 in good health. Sample: blood. V usage is TRBV5-1 and J usage is TRBJ2-5; D is unclear. CDR3 protein: CASSFYSETQYF. CDR3 sequence (DNA): TGCGCCAGCAGCTTCTATTCGGAGACCCAGTACTTC.